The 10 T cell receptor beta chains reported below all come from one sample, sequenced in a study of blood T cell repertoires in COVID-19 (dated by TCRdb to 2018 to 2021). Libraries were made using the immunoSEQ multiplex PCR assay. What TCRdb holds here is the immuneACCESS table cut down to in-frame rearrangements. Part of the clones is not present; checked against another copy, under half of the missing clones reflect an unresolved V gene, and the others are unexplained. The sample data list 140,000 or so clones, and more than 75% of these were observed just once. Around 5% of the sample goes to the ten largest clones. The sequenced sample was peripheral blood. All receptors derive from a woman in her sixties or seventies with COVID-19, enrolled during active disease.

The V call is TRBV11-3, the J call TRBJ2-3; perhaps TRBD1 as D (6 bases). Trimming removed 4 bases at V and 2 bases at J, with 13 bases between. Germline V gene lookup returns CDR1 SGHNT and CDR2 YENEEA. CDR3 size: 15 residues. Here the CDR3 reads CASSSGGRNTDTQYF. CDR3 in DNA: TGTGCCAGCAGCTCTGGGGGCAGAAACACAGATACGCAGTATTTT.

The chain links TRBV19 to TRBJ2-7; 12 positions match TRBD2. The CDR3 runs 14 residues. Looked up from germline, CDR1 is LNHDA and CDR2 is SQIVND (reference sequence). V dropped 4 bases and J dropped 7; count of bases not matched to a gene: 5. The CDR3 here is CASSTSGGAEEQYF. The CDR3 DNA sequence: TGTGCCAGTAGTACTAGCGGGGGGGCCGAAGAGCAGTACTTC.

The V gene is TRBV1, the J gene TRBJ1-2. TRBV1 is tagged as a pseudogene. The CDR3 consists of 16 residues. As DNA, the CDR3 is TGCACCAGCAGCCAAGATAAGACGGGGTCTAACTATGGCTACACCTTC. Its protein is CTSSQDKTGSNYGYTF.

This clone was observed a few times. CDR3 in amino acids: CSASRDTEAFF. The CDR3 DNA reads as TGCAGTGCTAGTCGCGACACTGAAGCTTTCTTT. This chain links TRBV20-1 with TRBJ1-1; D unresolved. Germline V gene data show CDR1 as DFQATT and CDR2 as SNEGSKA (reference sequence). The CDR3 is 11 amino acids. Trimming removed 3 bases at V and 3 bases at J, with 5 bases between.

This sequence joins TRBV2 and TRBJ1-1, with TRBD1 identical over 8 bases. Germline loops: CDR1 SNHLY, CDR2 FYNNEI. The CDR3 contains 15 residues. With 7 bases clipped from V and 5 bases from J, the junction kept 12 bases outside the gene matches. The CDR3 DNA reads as TGTGCCAGCACCGAAGGGGGGGACAGGCTGACTGAAGCTTTCTTT. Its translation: CASTEGGDRLTEAFF.

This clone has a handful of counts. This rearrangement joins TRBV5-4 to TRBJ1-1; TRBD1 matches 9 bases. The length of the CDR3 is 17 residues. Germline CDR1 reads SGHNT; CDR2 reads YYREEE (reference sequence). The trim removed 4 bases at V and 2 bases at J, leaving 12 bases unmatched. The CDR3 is CASSPPGQGNVNTEAFF. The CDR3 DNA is TGTGCCAGCAGCCCCCCGGGACAGGGTAATGTTAACACTGAAGCTTTCTTT.

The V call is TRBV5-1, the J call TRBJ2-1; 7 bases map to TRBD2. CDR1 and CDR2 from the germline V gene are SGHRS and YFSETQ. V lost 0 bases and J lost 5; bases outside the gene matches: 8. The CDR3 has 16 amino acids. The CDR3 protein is CASSLAGRGIDNEQFF. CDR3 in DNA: TGCGCCAGCAGCTTGGCGGGGCGGGGGATAGACAATGAGCAGTTCTTC.

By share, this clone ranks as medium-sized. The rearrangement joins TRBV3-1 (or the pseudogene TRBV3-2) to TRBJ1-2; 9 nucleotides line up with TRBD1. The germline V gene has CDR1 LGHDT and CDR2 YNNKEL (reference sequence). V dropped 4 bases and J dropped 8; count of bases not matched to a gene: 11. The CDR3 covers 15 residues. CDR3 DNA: TGTGCCAGCAGCCTAACGCTCGGGACAGGGTGGGGCTACACCTTC. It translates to CASSLTLGTGWGYTF.

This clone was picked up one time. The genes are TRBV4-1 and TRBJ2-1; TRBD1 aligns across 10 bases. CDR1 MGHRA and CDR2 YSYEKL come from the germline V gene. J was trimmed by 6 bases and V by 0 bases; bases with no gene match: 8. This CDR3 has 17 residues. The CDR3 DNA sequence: TGCGCCAGCAGCCAAGAATGGGGCGGGACAGGGGTCAATGAGCAGTTCTTC. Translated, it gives CASSQEWGGTGVNEQFF.

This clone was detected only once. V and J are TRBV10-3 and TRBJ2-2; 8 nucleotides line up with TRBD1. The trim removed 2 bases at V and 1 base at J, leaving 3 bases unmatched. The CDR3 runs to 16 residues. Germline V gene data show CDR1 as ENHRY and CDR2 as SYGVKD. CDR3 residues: CAISEMGTGNTGELFF. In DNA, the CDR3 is TGTGCCATCAGTGAGATGGGGACAGGGAACACCGGGGAGCTGTTTTTT.